This entry features one T cell receptor beta chain sequence. These data originate in a study of blood T cell repertoires in COVID-19. Assay used: immunoSEQ multiplex PCR; TCRdb lists only in-frame clones, some missing. Altogether under 450,000 clones are present, about nine tenths being singletons, with the ten largest covering roughly 12%. This CDR3 region has 16 residues. V was pared by 1 base and J by 0 bases, with 0 bases of the junction left unmatched. Germline V lookup: CDR1 LGHNA, CDR2 YNFKEQ. This TCR was recovered from a woman between 45 and 60 years old with COVID-19, enrolled during active disease. This chain uses TRBV4-2 with TRBJ2-7; 13 bases align to TRBD2. Sequencing input: peripheral blood. The CDR3 DNA reads TGTGCCAGCAGCCAAGGACTAGCGGGGGGCTCCTACGAGCAGTACTTC. Its translation is CASSQGLAGGSYEQYF.